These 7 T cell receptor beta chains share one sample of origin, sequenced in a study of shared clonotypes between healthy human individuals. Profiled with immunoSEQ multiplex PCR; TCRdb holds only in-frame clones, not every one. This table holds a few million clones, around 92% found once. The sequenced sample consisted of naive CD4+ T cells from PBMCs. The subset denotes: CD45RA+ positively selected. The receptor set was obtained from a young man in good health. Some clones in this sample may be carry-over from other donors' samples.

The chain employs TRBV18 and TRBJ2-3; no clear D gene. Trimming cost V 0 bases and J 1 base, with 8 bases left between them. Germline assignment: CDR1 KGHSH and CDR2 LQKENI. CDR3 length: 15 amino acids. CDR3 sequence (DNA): TGTGCCAGCTCACCACCGAGCCGCGGCACAGATACGCAGTATTTT. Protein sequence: CASSPPSRGTDTQYF.

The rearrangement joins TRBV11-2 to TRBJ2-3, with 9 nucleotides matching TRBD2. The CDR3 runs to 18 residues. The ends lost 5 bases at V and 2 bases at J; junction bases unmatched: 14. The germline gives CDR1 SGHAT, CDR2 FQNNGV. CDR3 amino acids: CASSQYTFSGSVTDTQYF. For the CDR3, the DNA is TGTGCCAGCAGCCAATATACTTTTAGCGGGAGTGTCACAGATACGCAGTATTTT.

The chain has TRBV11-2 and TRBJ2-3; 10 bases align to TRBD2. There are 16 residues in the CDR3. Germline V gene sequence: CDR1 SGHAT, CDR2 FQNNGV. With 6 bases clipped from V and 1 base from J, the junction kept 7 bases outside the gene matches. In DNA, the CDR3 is TGTGCCAGCAGTTTGTTTGGGACTAGCGGCACAGATACGCAGTATTTT. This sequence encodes CASSLFGTSGTDTQYF.

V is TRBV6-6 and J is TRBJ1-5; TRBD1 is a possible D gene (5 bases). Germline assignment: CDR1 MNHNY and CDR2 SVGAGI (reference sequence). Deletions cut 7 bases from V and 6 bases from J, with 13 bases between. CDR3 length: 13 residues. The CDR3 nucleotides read TGTGCCAGCACCCCTGGGGGGTCTCAGCCCCAGCATTTT. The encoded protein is CASTPGGSQPQHF.

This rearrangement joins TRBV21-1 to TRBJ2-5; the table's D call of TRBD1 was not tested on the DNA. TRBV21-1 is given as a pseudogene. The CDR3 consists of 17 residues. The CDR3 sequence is CASSKRRKGQMSETQYF. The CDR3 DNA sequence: TGTGCCAGCAGCAAAAGGAGAAAGGGACAGATGAGCGAGACCCAGTACTTC.

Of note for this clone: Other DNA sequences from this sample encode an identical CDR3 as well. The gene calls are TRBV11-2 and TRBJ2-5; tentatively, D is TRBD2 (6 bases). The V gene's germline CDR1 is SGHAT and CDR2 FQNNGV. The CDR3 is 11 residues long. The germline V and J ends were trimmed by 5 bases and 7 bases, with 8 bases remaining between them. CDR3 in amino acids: CASSLGGTQYF. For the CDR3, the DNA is TGTGCCAGCAGCCTGGGGGGGACCCAGTACTTC.

Here the CDR3 DNA reads TGTGCCAGCAGCTCCCTGTGGGGAGCGGATACAGATACGCAGTATTTT. It translates to CASSSLWGADTDTQYF. V gene TRBV5-4 combines with J gene TRBJ2-3; D perhaps matches TRBD2 (5 bases). The CDR3 extends over 16 amino acids. With 3 bases removed from V and 3 bases from J, the gap between germline ends came to 17 bases. Per the germline V gene, CDR1 is SGHNT and CDR2 is YYREEE (reference sequence).